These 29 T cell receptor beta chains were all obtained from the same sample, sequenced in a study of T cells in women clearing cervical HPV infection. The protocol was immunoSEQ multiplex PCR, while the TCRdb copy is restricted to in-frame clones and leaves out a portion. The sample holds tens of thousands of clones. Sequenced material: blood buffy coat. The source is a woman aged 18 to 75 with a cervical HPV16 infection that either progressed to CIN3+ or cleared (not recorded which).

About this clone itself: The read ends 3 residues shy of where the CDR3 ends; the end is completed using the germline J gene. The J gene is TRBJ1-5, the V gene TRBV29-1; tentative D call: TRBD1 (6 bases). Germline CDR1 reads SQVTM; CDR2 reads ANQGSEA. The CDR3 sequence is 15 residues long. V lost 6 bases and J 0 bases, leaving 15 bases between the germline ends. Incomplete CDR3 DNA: TGCAGCGTCACAGGGTCACCGAATAGCAATCAGCCC. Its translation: CSVTGSPNSNQP. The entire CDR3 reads CSVTGSPNSNQPQHF.

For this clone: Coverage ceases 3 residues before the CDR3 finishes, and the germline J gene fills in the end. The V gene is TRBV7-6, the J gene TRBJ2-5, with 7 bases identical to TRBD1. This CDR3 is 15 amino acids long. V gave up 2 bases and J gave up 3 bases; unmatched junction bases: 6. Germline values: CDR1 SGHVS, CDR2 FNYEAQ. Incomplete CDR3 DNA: TGTGCCAGCAGCTTACAGGGACAGACTGAAGAGACC. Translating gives CASSLQGQTEET. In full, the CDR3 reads CASSLQGQTEETQYF. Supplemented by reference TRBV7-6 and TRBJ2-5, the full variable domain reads GAGVSQSPRYKVTKRGQDVALRCDPISGHVSLYWYRQALGQGPEFLTYFNYEAQQDKSGLPNDRFSAERPEGSISTLTIQRTEQRDSAMYRCASSLQGQTEETQYFGPGTRLLVL.

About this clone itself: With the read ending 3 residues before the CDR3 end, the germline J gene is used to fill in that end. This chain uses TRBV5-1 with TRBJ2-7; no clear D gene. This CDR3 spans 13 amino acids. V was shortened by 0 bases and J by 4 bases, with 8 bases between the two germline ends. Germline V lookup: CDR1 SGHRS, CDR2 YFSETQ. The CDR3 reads CASSLVADYEQYF. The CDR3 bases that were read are TGCGCCAGCAGCTTGGTTGCGGATTACGAG.

The sequenced part of the CDR3 DNA is TGTGCCAGTAGTGGGCAGGGTGGGAACGAG. It specifies CASSGQGGNE. The whole CDR3 sequence reads CASSGQGGNEAFF. The V and J genes are TRBV19 and TRBJ1-1; a possible D gene is TRBD1 (5 bases). The missing CDR3 end, 3 residues past where the read stops, is filled in from the germline J gene. The CDR3 is 13 residues long. Germline V gene sequence: CDR1 LNHDA, CDR2 SQIVND (reference sequence).

CDR3 bases read: TGTGCCAGCAGTGTGGGGGACAGGGCGAATTCACCC. Translated: CASSVGDRANSP. The entire CDR3 protein is CASSVGDRANSPLHF. This chain links TRBV2 with TRBJ1-6, with 9 nucleotides matching TRBD1. The DNA ends 3 residues before the CDR3 does, and the rest of the CDR3 is filled in from the germline J gene. Germline CDR1 SNHLY, CDR2 FYNNEI. The CDR3 is 15 amino acids. V was clipped by 4 bases and J by 7 bases; unmatched bases: 5.

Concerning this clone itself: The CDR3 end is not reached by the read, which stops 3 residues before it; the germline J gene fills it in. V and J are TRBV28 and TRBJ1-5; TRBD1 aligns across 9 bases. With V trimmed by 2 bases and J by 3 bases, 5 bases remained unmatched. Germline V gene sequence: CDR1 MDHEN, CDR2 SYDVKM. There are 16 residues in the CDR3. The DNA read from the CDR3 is TGTGCCAGCAGTTTACCTACAGGGGGCGTCAATCAGCCC. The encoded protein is CASSLPTGGVNQP. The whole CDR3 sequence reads CASSLPTGGVNQPQHF.

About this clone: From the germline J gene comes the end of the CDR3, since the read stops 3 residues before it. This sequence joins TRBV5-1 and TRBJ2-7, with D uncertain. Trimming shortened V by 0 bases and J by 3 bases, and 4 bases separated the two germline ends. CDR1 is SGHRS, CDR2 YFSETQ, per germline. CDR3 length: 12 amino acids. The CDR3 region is CASSLEGYEQYF. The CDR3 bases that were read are TGCGCCAGCAGCTTGGAGGGCTACGAG.

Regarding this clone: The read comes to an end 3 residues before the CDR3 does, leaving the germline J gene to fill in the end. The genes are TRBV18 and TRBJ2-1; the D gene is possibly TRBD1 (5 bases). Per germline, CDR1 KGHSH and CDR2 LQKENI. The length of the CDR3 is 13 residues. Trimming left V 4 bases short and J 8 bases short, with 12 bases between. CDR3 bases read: TGTGCCAGCTCACTTAGACAGAGCGATGAG. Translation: CASSLRQSDE. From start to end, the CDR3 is CASSLRQSDEQFF. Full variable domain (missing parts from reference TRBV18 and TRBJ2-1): NAGVMQNPRHLVRRRGQEARLRCSPMKGHSHVYWYRQLPEEGLKFMVYLQKENIIDESGMPKERFSAEFPKEGPSILRIQQVVRGDSAAYFCASSLRQSDEQFFGPGTRLTVL.

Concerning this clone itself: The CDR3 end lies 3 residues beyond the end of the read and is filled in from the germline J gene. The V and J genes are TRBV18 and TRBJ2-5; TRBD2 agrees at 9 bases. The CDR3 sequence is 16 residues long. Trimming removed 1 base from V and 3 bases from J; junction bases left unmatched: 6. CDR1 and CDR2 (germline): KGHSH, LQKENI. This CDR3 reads CASSPRLAGRKETQYF. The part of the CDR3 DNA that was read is TGTGCCAGCTCACCACGTCTAGCGGGGAGGAAAGAGACC.

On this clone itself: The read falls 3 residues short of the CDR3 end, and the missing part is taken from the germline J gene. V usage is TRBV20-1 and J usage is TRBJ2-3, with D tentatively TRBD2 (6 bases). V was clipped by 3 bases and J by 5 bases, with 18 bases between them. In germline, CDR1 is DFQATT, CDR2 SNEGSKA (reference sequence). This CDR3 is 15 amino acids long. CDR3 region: CSARPRGMMGDTQYF. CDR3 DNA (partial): TGCAGTGCTAGGCCCCGCGGGATGATGGGAGATACG.

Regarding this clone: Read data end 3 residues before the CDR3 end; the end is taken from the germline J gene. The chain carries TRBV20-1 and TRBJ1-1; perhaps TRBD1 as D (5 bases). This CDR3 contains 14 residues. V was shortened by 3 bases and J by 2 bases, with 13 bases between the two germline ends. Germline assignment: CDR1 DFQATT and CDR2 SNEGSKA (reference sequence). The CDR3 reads CSASPAGPNTEAFF. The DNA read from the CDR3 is TGCAGTGCTAGCCCGGCAGGGCCCAACACTGAA.

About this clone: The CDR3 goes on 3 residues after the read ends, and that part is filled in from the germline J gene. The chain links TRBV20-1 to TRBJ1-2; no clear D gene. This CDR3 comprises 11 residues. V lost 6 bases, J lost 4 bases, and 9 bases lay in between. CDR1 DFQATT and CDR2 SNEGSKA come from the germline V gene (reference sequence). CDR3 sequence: CSARSVYGYTF. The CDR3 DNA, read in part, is TGCAGTGCCCGATCGGTCTATGGC.

CDR3 loop: CSARVSGLGALQPQHF. The sequenced CDR3 bases are TGCAGTGCTAGAGTGTCAGGCCTAGGGGCGTTACAGCCC. The chain is built from TRBV20-1 and TRBJ1-5; tentatively, D is TRBD1 (5 bases). Sequencing ends 3 residues short of the CDR3 end; the germline J gene provides the rest. V lost 1 base, J lost 7 bases, and 20 bases lay in between. The CDR3 is 16 amino acids. Germline CDR1 and CDR2: DFQATT and SNEGSKA (reference sequence).

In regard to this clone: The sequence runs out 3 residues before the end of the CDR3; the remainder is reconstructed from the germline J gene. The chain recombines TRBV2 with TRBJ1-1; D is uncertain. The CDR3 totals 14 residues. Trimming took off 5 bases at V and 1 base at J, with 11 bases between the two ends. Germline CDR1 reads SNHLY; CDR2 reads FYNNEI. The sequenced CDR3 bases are TGTGCCAGCAGTAAGGGTCGGGGGAACACTGAA. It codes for CASSKGRGNTE. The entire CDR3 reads CASSKGRGNTEAFF.

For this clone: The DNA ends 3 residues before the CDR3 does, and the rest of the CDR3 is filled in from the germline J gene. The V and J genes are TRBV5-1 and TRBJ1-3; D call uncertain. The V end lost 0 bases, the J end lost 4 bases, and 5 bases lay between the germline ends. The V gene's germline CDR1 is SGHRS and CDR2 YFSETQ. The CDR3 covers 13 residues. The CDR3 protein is CASSLAGGNTIYF. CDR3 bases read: TGCGCCAGCAGCTTGGCAGGAGGAAACACC.

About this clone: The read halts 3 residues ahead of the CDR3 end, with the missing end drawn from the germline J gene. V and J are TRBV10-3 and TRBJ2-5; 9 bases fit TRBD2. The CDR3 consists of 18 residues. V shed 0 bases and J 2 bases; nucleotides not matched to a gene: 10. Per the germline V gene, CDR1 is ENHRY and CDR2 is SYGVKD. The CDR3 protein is CAISESRGLAGSQETQYF. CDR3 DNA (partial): TGTGCCATCAGTGAGTCTCGGGGGCTAGCGGGGTCACAAGAGACC.

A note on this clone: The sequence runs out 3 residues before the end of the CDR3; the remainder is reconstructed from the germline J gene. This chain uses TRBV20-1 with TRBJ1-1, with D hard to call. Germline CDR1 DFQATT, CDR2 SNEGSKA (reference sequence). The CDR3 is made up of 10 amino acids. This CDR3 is CSARELIAFF. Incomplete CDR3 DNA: TGCAGTGCTAGAGAGTTAATC.

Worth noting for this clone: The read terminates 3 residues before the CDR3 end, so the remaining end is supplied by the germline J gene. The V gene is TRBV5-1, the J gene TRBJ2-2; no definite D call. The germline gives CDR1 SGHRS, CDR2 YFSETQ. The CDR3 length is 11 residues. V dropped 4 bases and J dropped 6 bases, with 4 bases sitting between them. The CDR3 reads CASSLPGELFF. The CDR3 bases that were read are TGCGCCAGCAGCCTACCCGGGGAG.

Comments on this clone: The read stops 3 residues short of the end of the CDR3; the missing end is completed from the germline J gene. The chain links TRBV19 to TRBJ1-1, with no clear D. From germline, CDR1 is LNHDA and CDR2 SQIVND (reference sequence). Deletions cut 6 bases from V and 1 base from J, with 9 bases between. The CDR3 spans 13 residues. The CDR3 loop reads CASSPGANTEAFF. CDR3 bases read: TGTGCCAGTAGCCCGGGTGCGAACACTGAA.

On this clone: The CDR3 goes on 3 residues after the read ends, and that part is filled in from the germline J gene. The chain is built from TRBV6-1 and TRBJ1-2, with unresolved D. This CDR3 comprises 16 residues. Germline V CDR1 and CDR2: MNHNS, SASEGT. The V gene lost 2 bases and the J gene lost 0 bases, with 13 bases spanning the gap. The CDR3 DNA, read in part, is TGTGCCAGCAGTGAATATGGGCAGGAGTCTAACTATGGC. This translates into CASSEYGQESNYG. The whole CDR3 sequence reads CASSEYGQESNYGYTF.

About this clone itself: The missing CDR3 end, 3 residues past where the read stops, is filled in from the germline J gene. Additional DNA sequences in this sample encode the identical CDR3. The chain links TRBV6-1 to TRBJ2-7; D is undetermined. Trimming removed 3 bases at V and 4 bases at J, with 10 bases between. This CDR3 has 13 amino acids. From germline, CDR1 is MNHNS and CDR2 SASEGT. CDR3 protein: CASSERQTYEQYF. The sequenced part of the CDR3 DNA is TGTGCCAGCAGTGAGCGTCAAACTTACGAG.

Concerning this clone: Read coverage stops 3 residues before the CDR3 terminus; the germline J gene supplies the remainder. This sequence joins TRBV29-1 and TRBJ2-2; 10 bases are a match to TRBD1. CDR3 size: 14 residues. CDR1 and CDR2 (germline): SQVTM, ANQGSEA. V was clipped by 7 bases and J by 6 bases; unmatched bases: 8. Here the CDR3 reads CSATTGGASGELFF. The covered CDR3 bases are TGCAGCGCCACGACAGGGGGCGCTTCCGGGGAG.

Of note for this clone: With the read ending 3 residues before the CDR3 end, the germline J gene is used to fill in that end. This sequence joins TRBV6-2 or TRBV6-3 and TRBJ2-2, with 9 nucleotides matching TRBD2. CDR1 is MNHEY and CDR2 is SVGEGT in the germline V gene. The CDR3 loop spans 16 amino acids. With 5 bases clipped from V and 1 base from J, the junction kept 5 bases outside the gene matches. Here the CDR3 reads CASSLSGGRNTGELFF. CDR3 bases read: TGTGCCAGCAGTCTAAGCGGGGGGAGGAACACCGGGGAG.

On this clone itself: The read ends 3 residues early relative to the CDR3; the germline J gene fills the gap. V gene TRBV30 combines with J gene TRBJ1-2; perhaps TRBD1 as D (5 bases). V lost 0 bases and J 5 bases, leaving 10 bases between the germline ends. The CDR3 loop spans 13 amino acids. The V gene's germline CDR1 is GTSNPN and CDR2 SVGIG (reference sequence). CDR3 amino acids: CAWSVRQGYGYTF. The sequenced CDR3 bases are TGTGCCTGGAGTGTACGCCAGGGATATGGC.

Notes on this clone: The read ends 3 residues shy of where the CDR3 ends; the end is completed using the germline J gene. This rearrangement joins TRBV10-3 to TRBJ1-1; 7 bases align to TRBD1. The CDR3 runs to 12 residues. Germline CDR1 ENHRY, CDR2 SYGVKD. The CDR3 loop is CAISESDREAFF. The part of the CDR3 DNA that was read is TGTGCCATCAGTGAGTCGGACAGGGAA.

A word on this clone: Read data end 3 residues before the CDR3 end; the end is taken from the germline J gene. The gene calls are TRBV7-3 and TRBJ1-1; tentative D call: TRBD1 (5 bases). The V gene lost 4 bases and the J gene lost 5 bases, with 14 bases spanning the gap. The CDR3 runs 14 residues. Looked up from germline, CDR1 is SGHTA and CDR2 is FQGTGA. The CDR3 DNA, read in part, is TGTGCCAGCAGCTCAGCAGGGAGGAATACTGAA. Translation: CASSSAGRNTE. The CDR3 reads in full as CASSSAGRNTEAFF.

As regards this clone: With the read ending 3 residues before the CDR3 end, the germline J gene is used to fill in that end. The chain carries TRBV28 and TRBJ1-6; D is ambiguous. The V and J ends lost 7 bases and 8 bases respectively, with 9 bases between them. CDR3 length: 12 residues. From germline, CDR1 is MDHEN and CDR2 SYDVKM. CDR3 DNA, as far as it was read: TGTGCCAGCACCTCGGGGTATTCACCC. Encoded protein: CASTSGYSP. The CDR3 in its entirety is CASTSGYSPLHF.

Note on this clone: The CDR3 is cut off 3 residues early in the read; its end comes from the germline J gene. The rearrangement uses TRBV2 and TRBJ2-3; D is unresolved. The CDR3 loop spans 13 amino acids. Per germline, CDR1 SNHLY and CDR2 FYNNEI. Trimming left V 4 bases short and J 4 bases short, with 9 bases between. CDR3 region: CASSGPLADTQYF. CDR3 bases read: TGTGCCAGCAGTGGGCCCCTCGCAGATACG. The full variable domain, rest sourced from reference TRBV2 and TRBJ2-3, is EPEVTQTPSHQVTQMGQEVILRCVPISNHLYFYWYRQILGQKVEFLVSFYNNEISEKSEIFDDQFSVERPDGSNFTLKIRSTKLEDSAMYFCASSGPLADTQYFGPGTRLTVL.

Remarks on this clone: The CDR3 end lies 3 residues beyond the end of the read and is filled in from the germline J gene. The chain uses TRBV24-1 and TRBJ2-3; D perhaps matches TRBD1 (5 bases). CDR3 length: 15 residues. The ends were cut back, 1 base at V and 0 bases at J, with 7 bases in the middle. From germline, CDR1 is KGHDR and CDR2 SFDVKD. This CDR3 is CATSDFRQSTDTQYF. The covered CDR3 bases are TGTGCCACCAGTGATTTTCGACAGAGCACAGATACG.